This TCR beta chain was identified in a study of cytomegalovirus exposure and HLA in healthy donors. V was trimmed by 2 bases and J by 7 bases, leaving 8 bases between them. Germline lookup yields CDR1 GTSNPN and CDR2 SVGIG (reference sequence). This CDR3 has 11 residues. Use of 60 Vbeta and 13 Jbeta primers characterized the PCR. Here immunoSEQ multiplex PCR was the method, and the copy in TCRdb shows in-frame clones only, minus some. The profile covers around 160,000 clones, with over 80% appearing a single time and less than 5% taken by the ten largest. Broader study findings: Accurate prediction of most subjects' HLA-A and HLA-B alleles from TCR beta sequences was reported. It emerged from a later analysis that several of the most significant clusters appeared to be linked to common viral pathogens. Within a later analysis, the majority of CMV-associated TCR beta chains appeared HLA-restricted.

A word on this clone: What it binds is not known.

The clonotype was recovered from a man aged 50 or older in good health and CMV-seropositive. The sequenced sample consisted of PBMCs. The chain couples TRBV30 to TRBJ2-5; D possibly corresponds to TRBD2 (6 bases). In DNA, the CDR3 is TGTGCCTGGAGTCAGGGAGGGACCCAGTACTTC. Encoded protein: CAWSQGGTQYF.